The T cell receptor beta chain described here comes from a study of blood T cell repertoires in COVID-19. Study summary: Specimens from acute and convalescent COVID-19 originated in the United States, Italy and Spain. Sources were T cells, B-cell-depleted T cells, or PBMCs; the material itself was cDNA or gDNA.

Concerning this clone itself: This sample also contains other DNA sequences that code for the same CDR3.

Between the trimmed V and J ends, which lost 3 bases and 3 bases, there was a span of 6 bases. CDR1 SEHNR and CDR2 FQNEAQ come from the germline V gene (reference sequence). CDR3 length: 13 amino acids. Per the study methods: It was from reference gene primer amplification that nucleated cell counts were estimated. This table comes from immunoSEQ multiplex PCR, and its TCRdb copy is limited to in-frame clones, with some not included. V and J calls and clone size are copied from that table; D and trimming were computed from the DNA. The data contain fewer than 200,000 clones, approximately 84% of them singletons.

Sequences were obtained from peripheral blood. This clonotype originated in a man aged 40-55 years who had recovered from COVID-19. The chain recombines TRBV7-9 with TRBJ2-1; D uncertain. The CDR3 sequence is CASSLGSYNEQFF. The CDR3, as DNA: TGTGCCAGCAGCTTGGGCAGCTACAATGAGCAGTTCTTC.